This TCR beta chain came from a study of Ad26.COV2.S vaccination and SARS-CoV-2 variants. Sample treatment: 15 to 20 received Ad26.COV2.S at low or high dose, single or two shots; several received placebo; per-sample allocation not given. The investigators took samples on day 63 after the first vaccine or placebo injection. The CDR3 runs 13 residues. V lost 6 bases and J lost 0, with 6 bases in between. Per the germline V gene, CDR1 is GTSNPN and CDR2 is SVGIG (reference sequence). General observations from the study: Similar non-spike TCR breadth was seen in vaccine and placebo recipients.

On this clone itself: As yet, its antigen is unknown.

Some clones are missing from TCRdb's copy, which holds only in-frame ones; the method was immunoSEQ multiplex PCR. The sample carries under 550,000 clones, more than 75% recorded once. The receptor comes from a person between 18 and 60 years old who received the Ad26.COV2.S COVID-19 vaccine or a placebo. The sample consisted of peripheral blood, taken in a trial of Ad26.COV2.S vaccine versus placebo. The chain employs TRBV30 and TRBJ2-6; D gene ambiguous. The CDR3 region has the DNA TGTGCCTGTGATTACTCTGGGGCCAACGTCCTGACTTTC. Residues: CACDYSGANVLTF.